This T cell receptor (beta chain) was sequenced in a study of PD-L1 blockade in urothelial cancer. The assay was immunoSEQ multiplex PCR, and TCRdb's table has in-frame clones only and misses some. The sample lists about 72,000 clones, roughly 86% occurring once. Time point reported: pretreatment peripheral blood. CDR1 MNHEY and CDR2 SMNVEV come from the germline V gene (reference sequence). This CDR3 comprises 14 residues. Trimming at V came to 2 bases and at J to 0 bases, leaving 1 base not matched to a gene. The chain recombines TRBV27 with TRBJ2-7, with 7 nucleotides matching TRBD2. The receptor comes from a man aged 60-69 years with urothelial cancer. The sample in question was PBMCs, obtained around atezolizumab (anti-PD-L1) treatment. The CDR3 DNA sequence: TGTGCCAGCAGTTTAACGGGGGGCTCCTACGAGCAGTACTTC. Its translation: CASSLTGGSYEQYF.